The 18 T cell receptor beta chains listed next were all sequenced from one sample in a study of blood T cells in healthy people across ages. Primed by a sample-barcoded 5' primer and a J-beta primer mix, a second PCR proceeded for 7 to 11 cycles. TCRdb reprocessed the 5' RACE reads via MiXCR and lists one record per CDR3 protein. The table has about 1.8 million distinct CDR3 sequences, 40% to 55% seen once. Input material: blood. These receptors all stem from a middle-aged woman in good health.

The rearrangement links TRBV20-1 to TRBJ2-5; D is possibly TRBD1 or TRBD2 (5 bases each). Germline CDR1 and CDR2: DFQATT and SNEGSKA (reference sequence). Trimming left V 5 bases short and J 7 bases short, with 20 bases between. The CDR3 is 14 residues long. CDR3: CSAQDGSEGPTQYF. As DNA, the CDR3 is TGCAGTGCTCAAGACGGTAGCGAGGGGCCGACCCAGTACTTC.

This clonotype was recorded many times. This sequence joins TRBV7-2 and TRBJ2-5; 15 positions agree with TRBD2. The V segment lost 5 bases and the J segment 2 bases; nucleotides outside the gene matches: 3. CDR1 is SGHTA and CDR2 is FQGNSA in the germline V gene. The CDR3 consists of 16 residues. The CDR3 DNA reads TGTGCCAGCAGCATTGGGACTAGCGGGGGGCAAGAGACCCAGTACTTC. Protein: CASSIGTSGGQETQYF.

V and J are TRBV20-1 and TRBJ1-5; D is unclear. CDR1 and CDR2 (germline): DFQATT, SNEGSKA (reference sequence). CDR3 size: 12 residues. Trimming removed 3 bases from V and 7 bases from J, with 10 bases in between. In DNA, the CDR3 is TGCAGTGCTAGCCAGACCGGACAGCCCCAGCATTTT. Protein product: CSASQTGQPQHF.

The chain carries TRBV6-6 and TRBJ2-7; 7 bases line up with TRBD2. V was clipped by 5 bases and J by 4 bases; unmatched bases: 11. The CDR3 spans 15 residues. Looked up from germline, CDR1 is MNHNY and CDR2 is SVGAGI (reference sequence). The CDR3 spells CASSRGRAGSYEQYF. CDR3 DNA: TGTGCCAGCAGTCGGGGACGAGCGGGGTCGTACGAGCAGTACTTC.

This chain joins TRBV13 and TRBJ2-2; D uncertain. V lost 1 base and J 1 base, leaving 7 bases between the germline ends. Germline lookup yields CDR1 PRHDT and CDR2 FYEKMQ (reference sequence). CDR3 length equals 15 residues. The CDR3 loop reads CASSLDPKNTGELFF. The CDR3 nucleotides are TGTGCCAGCAGCTTAGATCCCAAGAACACCGGGGAGCTGTTTTTT.

CDR3: CASIRDRDREQYF. The CDR3 bases are TGTGCCAGCATTCGGGACAGGGATCGCGAGCAGTACTTC. This chain uses TRBV6-1 with TRBJ2-7; 9 bases are a match to TRBD1. The ends lost 7 bases at V and 6 bases at J; junction bases unmatched: 7. Germline CDR1 is MNHNS and CDR2 is SASEGT. CDR3 length equals 13 residues.

V and J are TRBV27 and TRBJ1-6; D possibly corresponds to TRBD1 (5 bases). In germline, CDR1 is MNHEY, CDR2 SMNVEV (reference sequence). Trimming stripped 3 bases from V and 7 bases from J, with 7 bases between. CDR3 size: 13 residues. The DNA of the CDR3 is TGTGCCAGCAGTTTCGGGGGGAATTCACCCCTCCACTTT. It translates to CASSFGGNSPLHF.

In its sample, this clonotype was seen a few times. V is TRBV12-3 or TRBV12-4 and J is TRBJ1-6; D may be TRBD1 (6 bases). The CDR3 is 17 residues long. V lost 1 base to trimming and J lost 5 bases, with 15 bases between them. Written as DNA, the CDR3 is TGTGCCAGCAGTTTAGTGGGGGCTGGACCTAATAATTCACCCCTCCACTTT. The encoded protein is CASSLVGAGPNNSPLHF.

This clonotype was observed a handful of times. The J gene is TRBJ2-5, the V gene TRBV6-6; 10 bases are shared with TRBD1. Judging by the DNA end, TRBJ2-7 fits better; the J call may be wrong. The V gene's germline CDR1 is MNHNY and CDR2 SVGAGI (reference sequence). CDR3 length: 13 amino acids. The CDR3 bases are TGTGCCAGCAGTGGGACAGGGGTCGACGAGCAGTACTTC. Residues: CASSGTGVDEQYF.

This clonotype has a handful of counts. The chain links TRBV12-3 or TRBV12-4 to TRBJ1-2, with 9 bases fitting TRBD1. The CDR3 spans 13 residues. After removal of 6 bases from V and 6 bases from J, the junction contained 5 bases not matched to a gene. CDR3 amino acids: CASRRTGENGYTF. CDR3 DNA: TGTGCCAGCAGACGGACAGGGGAAAATGGCTACACCTTC.

The rearrangement uses TRBV29-1 and TRBJ2-2, with D maybe TRBD1 (6 bases). Germline values: CDR1 SQVTM, CDR2 ANQGSEA. The CDR3 has 13 amino acids. V was trimmed by 6 bases and J by 1 base, leaving 9 bases between them. This CDR3 reads CSVRRGNTGELFF. The CDR3, as DNA: TGCAGCGTGCGCAGGGGGAACACCGGGGAGCTGTTTTTT.

The chain couples TRBV29-1 to TRBJ2-3; tentative D call: TRBD1 (5 bases). V was trimmed by 3 bases and J by 3 bases, leaving 13 bases between them. Germline lookup yields CDR1 SQVTM and CDR2 ANQGSEA. The CDR3 extends over 14 amino acids. The CDR3 loop is CSVEGRVATDTQYF. DNA of the CDR3: TGCAGCGTTGAGGGCAGGGTAGCAACAGATACGCAGTATTTT.

A note on this clonotype: It may be a read error: a sequence one base away is much more abundant. J is TRBJ2-7 and V is TRBV28; D gene uncertain. This CDR3 spans 12 amino acids. Germline V gives CDR1 MDHEN, CDR2 SYDVKM. The CDR3 region has the DNA TGTGCCGGCAGTTTTTCGGTGTGCGAGCAGTACTTC. Residues: CAGSFSVCEQYF. Looking up the rest from reference TRBV28 and TRBJ2-7 gives the full variable domain: DVKVTQSSRYLVKRTGEKVFLECVQDMDHENMFWYRQDPGLGLRLIYFSYDVKMKEKGDIPEGYSVSREKKERFSLILESASTNQTSMYLCAGSFSVCEQYFGPGTRLTVT.

This clonotype was recorded once. This chain uses TRBV2 with TRBJ2-3; 8 positions agree with TRBD2. Germline values: CDR1 SNHLY, CDR2 FYNNEI. The J segment lost 2 bases and the V segment lost 8 bases, leaving 6 bases of the junction unmatched. CDR3 length equals 14 residues. CDR3: CASPGGGLTDTQYF. CDR3 in DNA: TGTGCCAGCCCCGGCGGGGGGCTCACAGATACGCAGTATTTT.

V usage is TRBV5-5 and J usage is TRBJ2-5, with D unresolved. CDR1 is SGHKS, CDR2 YYEKEE, per germline (reference sequence). Deletions cut 0 bases from V and 3 bases from J, with 18 bases between. CDR3 length: 17 amino acids. The CDR3 coding sequence is TGTGCCAGCAGCTTGGCCTCCCGGGCGGCGAATGAAGAGACCCAGTACTTC. Translation gives CASSLASRAANEETQYF.

This clonotype has a handful of counts. The rearrangement joins TRBV12-3 or TRBV12-4 to TRBJ1-2, with a weak D call TRBD1 (6 bases). The CDR3 runs to 12 residues. Trimming took off 2 bases at V and 7 bases at J, with 8 bases between the two ends. CDR3 sequence (DNA): TGTGCCAGCAGTTTAACAGGGTTTGGCTACACCTTC. It codes for CASSLTGFGYTF.

V is TRBV28 and J is TRBJ2-7; possibly TRBD1 for D (5 bases). The J call may be faulty, since TRBJ2-5 better matches the DNA end. Germline assignment: CDR1 MDHEN and CDR2 SYDVKM. The CDR3 sequence is 14 residues long. The CDR3 reads CASSFGHLKETQYF. The DNA of the CDR3 is TGTGCCAGCAGTTTTGGACACCTCAAAGAGACCCAGTACTTC.

This clonotype came up a few times. This chain uses TRBV20-1 with TRBJ2-3; D gene uncertain. The CDR3 is 17 residues long. Per the germline V gene, CDR1 is DFQATT and CDR2 is SNEGSKA (reference sequence). With 2 bases removed from V and 2 bases from J, the gap between germline ends came to 20 bases. The CDR3 DNA sequence: TGCAGTGCTAGACTACGTCGCGGCAACCCACCCACAGATACGCAGTATTTT. Translated: CSARLRRGNPPTDTQYF.